Listed here are 4 T cell receptor beta chains from one sample, sequenced in a study of Ad26.COV2.S vaccination and SARS-CoV-2 variants. Only in-frame clones appear in the TCRdb table, and some are missing; sequencing was by immunoSEQ multiplex PCR. The sample carries over 400,000 clones, about 90% recorded once. Stated treatment: some 20 received Ad26.COV2.S at low or high dose, single or two shots; five or six received placebo; per-sample allocation not given. Collection of the samples took place on day 63 after the first injection of vaccine or placebo. Sequenced here: peripheral blood, sampled in a trial of Ad26.COV2.S vaccine versus placebo. All receptors derive from a person between 18 and 60 years old who received the Ad26.COV2.S COVID-19 vaccine or a placebo.

The rearrangement joins TRBV5-5 to TRBJ2-3; the match to TRBD2 covers 12 bases. Germline V gene sequence: CDR1 SGHKS, CDR2 YYEKEE (reference sequence). This CDR3 has 19 amino acids. The junction had 10 bases not matched to a gene; V was cut back by 0 bases and J by 2 bases. The CDR3 sequence is CASSLAWLAGGPDTDTQYF. The CDR3 region has the DNA TGTGCCAGCAGCTTGGCCTGGCTAGCGGGGGGGCCGGACACAGATACGCAGTATTTT.

This sequence joins TRBV4-3 and TRBJ2-5; 10 nucleotides align to TRBD2. Per the germline V gene, CDR1 is LGHNA and CDR2 is YSLEER. J gave up 5 bases and V 3 bases, and 6 bases lay outside the gene matches. The CDR3 runs 15 residues. This chain's CDR3 is CASSQSSAGGETQYF. The CDR3 DNA follows: TGCGCCAGCAGCCAGAGTTCAGCGGGGGGGGAGACCCAGTACTTC.

This clone is a singleton in its sample. The chain joins TRBV30 to TRBJ1-2; TRBD1 matches 10 bases. V gave up 1 base and J gave up 7 bases; unmatched junction bases: 6. This CDR3 has 14 amino acids. Germline CDR1 reads GTSNPN; CDR2 reads SVGIG (reference sequence). CDR3 in amino acids: CAWSATGTGVGYTF. The CDR3 nucleotides are TGTGCCTGGAGTGCTACCGGGACAGGGGTTGGCTACACCTTC. Full variable domain (missing parts from reference TRBV30 and TRBJ1-2): SQTIHQWPATLVQPVGSPLSLECTVEGTSNPNLYWYRQAAGRGLQLLFYSVGIGQISSEVPQNLSASRPQDRQFILSSKKLLLSDSGFYLCAWSATGTGVGYTFGSGTRLTVV.

CDR3 nucleotides: TGTGCCAGCAGTCCTAGACCTAACACTGAAGCTTTCTTT. It is translated as CASSPRPNTEAFF. V and J are TRBV6-5 and TRBJ1-1, with D unclear. Looked up from germline, CDR1 is MNHEY and CDR2 is SVGAGI. The V gene lost 5 bases and the J gene lost 2 bases, with 9 bases spanning the gap. The CDR3 extends over 13 amino acids.